This TCR beta chain was obtained from a study of blood T cell repertoires in COVID-19. Data came from immunoSEQ multiplex PCR; TCRdb stores just in-frame clones and leaves some out. The sample includes around 260,000 clones, roughly nine tenths seen only once; the top ten take around 2.2%. Turning to this clone: The sample has other DNA sequences that encode this CDR3 too.

Those enrolled in Seattle joined during active infection and were followed longitudinally afterward. Looked up from germline, CDR1 is LNHDA and CDR2 is SQIVND (reference sequence). This CDR3 is built from 13 residues. The J segment lost 4 bases and the V segment lost 5 bases, leaving 2 bases of the junction unmatched. The rearrangement links TRBV19 to TRBJ1-5, with TRBD1 identical over 7 bases. The sequencing input was peripheral blood. The TCR comes from a woman younger than 45 with COVID-19, enrolled during active disease. DNA for the CDR3: TGTGCCAGTAGTCCGGACAGGAATCAGCCCCAGCATTTT. Translation gives CASSPDRNQPQHF.